This T cell receptor beta chain is from a study of blood T cells in healthy people across ages. Combining a sample-barcoded 5' primer with a J-beta primer mix, a second PCR ran for about 6 to 11 cycles. A single record per CDR3 protein comes from TCRdb applying MiXCR to the 5' RACE reads. Among about 1,600,000 distinct CDR3 sequences listed, roughly 45% were seen once. Broader study findings: Estimated diversity, derived from one million T cells, was regarded as an underestimate. The unknown donor CMV status may have confounded expanded clonotype changes.

A word on this clonotype: Its matching antigen is unknown.

The TCR sequence derives from a woman between 18 and 30 years old in good health. Sequencing used blood.

The CDR3 bases are TGTGCCAGCAGCTTGGGGGGACTAGCGTCGCAGTTCTTC. It specifies CASSLGGLASQFF. This sequence joins TRBV7-9 and TRBJ2-1; 10 bases align to TRBD2. J was trimmed by 12 bases and V by 3 bases; bases with no gene match: 5. This CDR3 is built from 13 residues. The germline CDR1 and CDR2 sequences are SEHNR and FQNEAQ (reference sequence).